This passage covers 29 T cell receptor beta chains from one sample sequenced in a study of cytomegalovirus exposure and HLA in healthy donors (dated by TCRdb to about 2017). Library preparation was by the immunoSEQ multiplex PCR assay. A mixture of 60 forward primers for TCR Vbeta segments and 13 reverse primers for TCR Jbeta segments was used in the multiplex PCR. TCRdb provides this immuneACCESS table in a form limited to in-frame rearrangements. Some clones are lacking; in checked studies, under half of them reflect an unresolved V gene, and why the rest are absent is not known. Present in this sample are 200,000 to 250,000 clones, about 89% of which were seen just once. Jointly, the top ten make up about 1% of the sample. The material sequenced was PBMCs. These receptors came from a woman aged 18-29 years in good health and CMV-seronegative.

The rearrangement links TRBV7-7 to TRBJ2-2; D is possibly TRBD1 (6 bases). The germline V gene has CDR1 SSHAT and CDR2 FNYEAQ (reference sequence). The CDR3 is made up of 16 amino acids. With 5 bases removed from V and 0 bases from J, the gap between germline ends came to 13 bases. The CDR3 sequence is CASSPRTEPNTGELFF. CDR3 DNA: TGTGCCAGCAGCCCCAGGACAGAACCGAACACCGGGGAGCTGTTTTTT.

This chain uses TRBV28 with TRBJ2-1; D gene unclear. The CDR3 loop spans 14 amino acids. V lost 4 bases and J 5 bases, leaving 12 bases between the germline ends. The germline gives CDR1 MDHEN, CDR2 SYDVKM. The CDR3 loop is CASSWRQRNNEQFF. The CDR3 bases are TGTGCCAGCAGTTGGCGGCAGCGAAACAATGAGCAGTTCTTC.

J is TRBJ2-7 and V is TRBV7-9, with D possibly TRBD1 on 6 matching bases. This CDR3 contains 12 residues. The germline V gene has CDR1 SEHNR and CDR2 FQNEAQ (reference sequence). V was shortened by 5 bases and J by 3 bases, with 8 bases between the two germline ends. The CDR3: CASSGTFYEQYF. In DNA, the CDR3 is TGTGCCAGCAGCGGGACATTCTACGAGCAGTACTTC. Combining the CDR3 with reference TRBV7-9 and TRBJ2-7 gives the whole variable domain DTGVSQNPRHKITKRGQNVTFRCDPISEHNRLYWYRQTLGQGPEFLTYFQNEAQLEKSRLLSDRFSAERPKGSFSTLEIQRTEQGDSAMYLCASSGTFYEQYFGPGTRLTVT.

The V gene is TRBV6-1, the J gene TRBJ1-5, with 7 bases matching TRBD1. Germline V lookup: CDR1 MNHNS, CDR2 SASEGT. This CDR3 is built from 17 residues. The V segment lost 1 base and the J segment 1 base; nucleotides outside the gene matches: 7. CDR3 in DNA: TGTGCCAGCAGTGAAGTTGTACAGGGGAGGAGCAATCAGCCCCAGCATTTT. Translating it yields CASSEVVQGRSNQPQHF.

V and J are TRBV4-2 and TRBJ1-3; D might be TRBD1 (6 bases). The V end lost 5 bases, the J end lost 0 bases, and 14 bases lay between the germline ends. Germline CDR1 and CDR2: LGHNA and YNFKEQ. The CDR3 extends over 16 amino acids. CDR3 sequence reads: CASSGSGAGSGNTIYF. CDR3 sequence (DNA): TGTGCCAGCAGCGGGTCAGGGGCAGGCTCTGGAAACACCATATATTTT.

V and J are TRBV5-1 and TRBJ2-7; TRBD2 might be the D (5 bases). CDR1 is SGHRS and CDR2 is YFSETQ in the germline V gene. V was pared by 2 bases and J by 2 bases, with 8 bases between. CDR3 size: 13 residues. The CDR3 DNA reads TGCGCCAGCAGCTTTGGGAGACCCTACGAGCAGTACTTC. It specifies CASSFGRPYEQYF.

This chain links TRBV19 with TRBJ2-7; weak D call: TRBD1 (6 bases). CDR1 LNHDA and CDR2 SQIVND come from the germline V gene (reference sequence). This CDR3 contains 13 residues. V was trimmed by 9 bases and J by 1 base, leaving 13 bases between them. The CDR3 spells CARTGTKSYEQYF. For the CDR3, the DNA is TGTGCCAGAACCGGGACAAAGTCCTACGAGCAGTACTTC. The full variable domain, in which reference TRBV19 and TRBJ2-7 provide the parts outside the CDR3, is DGGITQSPKYLFRKEGQNVTLSCEQNLNHDAMYWYRQDPGQGLRLIYYSQIVNDFQKGDIAEGYSVSREKKESFPLTVTSAQKNPTAFYLCARTGTKSYEQYFGPGTRLTVT.

The chain combines TRBV7-9 with TRBJ2-1; 8 bases fit TRBD1. Germline values: CDR1 SEHNR, CDR2 FQNEAQ (reference sequence). The CDR3 is 13 amino acids. V shed 6 bases, J shed 6 bases, and the junction held 4 bases outside the gene matches. The CDR3 bases are TGTGCCAGCAGTTTGACAGGGGTCAATGAGCAGTTCTTC. Its translation is CASSLTGVNEQFF.

This clone was seen a handful of times. The J gene is TRBJ2-3, the V gene TRBV6-1, with 7 bases matching TRBD2. The CDR3 totals 15 residues. J gave up 1 base and V 0 bases, and 1 base lay outside the gene matches. CDR1 is MNHNS and CDR2 is SASEGT in the germline V gene. This chain's CDR3 is CASSEALAGTDTQYF. The CDR3 DNA follows: TGTGCCAGCAGTGAAGCGCTAGCGGGCACAGATACGCAGTATTTT.

This chain uses TRBV13 with TRBJ1-3, with D possibly being TRBD1 (5 bases). CDR1 is PRHDT and CDR2 is FYEKMQ in the germline V gene (reference sequence). This CDR3 is 19 amino acids long. Deletions cut 0 bases from V and 2 bases from J, with 20 bases between. The CDR3 spells CASSLGLNLGLTPGNTIYF. The CDR3 DNA reads TGTGCCAGCAGCTTAGGCCTAAACCTGGGACTAACACCTGGAAACACCATATATTTT. The full variable domain, rest sourced from reference TRBV13 and TRBJ1-3, is AAGVIQSPRHLIKEKRETATLKCYPIPRHDTVYWYQQGPGQDPQFLISFYEKMQSDKGSIPDRFSAQQFSDYHSELNMSSLELGDSALYFCASSLGLNLGLTPGNTIYFGEGSWLTVV.

This chain uses TRBV5-4 with TRBJ1-1, with 7 bases lining up with TRBD1. The V and J ends lost 5 bases and 4 bases, in that order; junction bases with no gene match: 5. Looked up from germline, CDR1 is SGHNT and CDR2 is YYREEE (reference sequence). The CDR3 runs 13 residues. The chain's CDR3 is CASSRTGGTEAFF. In nucleotides, the CDR3 is TGTGCCAGCAGTCGGACAGGCGGCACTGAAGCTTTCTTT.

The chain employs TRBV5-1 and TRBJ2-7; TRBD1 matches at 10 bases. The CDR3 covers 15 residues. CDR1 and CDR2 from the germline V gene are SGHRS and YFSETQ. With 4 bases clipped from V and 3 bases from J, the junction kept 7 bases outside the gene matches. The CDR3 is CASSASGQGRYEQYF. CDR3 nucleotide sequence: TGCGCCAGCAGCGCCTCGGGACAGGGGCGCTACGAGCAGTACTTC.

The V and J genes are TRBV7-6 and TRBJ2-3; a possible D gene is TRBD1 (5 bases). CDR1 is SGHVS and CDR2 is FNYEAQ in the germline V gene. Trimming cost V 5 bases and J 2 bases, with 17 bases left between them. The CDR3 sequence is 16 residues long. The CDR3 spells CASSHDRRVLTDTQYF. CDR3 nucleotide sequence: TGTGCCAGCAGCCATGACAGACGGGTCCTCACAGATACGCAGTATTTT. Combining the CDR3 with reference TRBV7-6 and TRBJ2-3 gives the whole variable domain GAGVSQSPRYKVTKRGQDVALRCDPISGHVSLYWYRQALGQGPEFLTYFNYEAQQDKSGLPNDRFSAERPEGSISTLTIQRTEQRDSAMYRCASSHDRRVLTDTQYFGPGTRLTVL.

The CDR3 nucleotides read TGTGCCTGGAGTCTGGGGGGGGGTGAAGATACGCAGTATTTT. Its protein is CAWSLGGGEDTQYF. The chain uses TRBV30 and TRBJ2-3; the match to TRBD2 covers 7 bases. Germline loops: CDR1 GTSNPN, CDR2 SVGIG (reference sequence). The CDR3 extends over 14 amino acids. The J segment lost 5 bases and the V segment lost 2 bases, leaving 7 bases of the junction unmatched.

The V gene is TRBV30, the J gene TRBJ1-4; no reliable D call. With 4 bases removed from V and 3 bases from J, the gap between germline ends came to 3 bases. The V gene's germline CDR1 is GTSNPN and CDR2 SVGIG (reference sequence). The CDR3 length is 11 residues. DNA for the CDR3: TGTGCCTGGACCTCTAATGAAAAACTGTTTTTT. Translation gives CAWTSNEKLFF.

The J gene is TRBJ2-7, the V gene TRBV4-1; no reliable D call. There are 13 residues in the CDR3. Per the germline V gene, CDR1 is MGHRA and CDR2 is YSYEKL. The V end lost 2 bases, the J end lost 0 bases, and 5 bases lay between the germline ends. The CDR3 DNA reads TGCGCCAGCAGCCAAATCCTCTCCTACGAGCAGTACTTC. Residues: CASSQILSYEQYF.

The chain has TRBV9 and TRBJ1-3; 7 bases are a match to TRBD1. V gave up 2 bases and J gave up 6 bases; unmatched junction bases: 5. Germline CDR1 and CDR2: SGDLS and YYNGEE. The CDR3 extends over 14 amino acids. CDR3 region: CASSVGDRENTIYF. The CDR3 DNA is TGTGCCAGCAGCGTGGGAGACAGGGAAAACACCATATATTTT.

J is TRBJ1-1 and V is TRBV6-1; D call uncertain. Germline values: CDR1 MNHNS, CDR2 SASEGT. The CDR3 contains 14 residues. The ends were cut back, 4 bases at V and 5 bases at J, with 14 bases in the middle. CDR3 DNA: TGTGCCAGCAGTGTTGTCGAGGTGTTGACTGAAGCTTTCTTT. Amino acids: CASSVVEVLTEAFF.

V usage is TRBV21-1 and J usage is TRBJ1-4. TRBV21-1 is noted as a pseudogene. The CDR3 consists of 16 residues. CDR3 loop: CASSIMGEATNEKLFF. The CDR3, as DNA: TGTGCCAGCAGCATCATGGGAGAAGCAACTAATGAAAAACTGTTTTTT.

This clone was found once. The genes are TRBV5-1 and TRBJ2-3, with 9 positions matching TRBD2. CDR1 is SGHRS and CDR2 is YFSETQ in the germline V gene. The V and J ends lost 2 bases and 2 bases, in that order; junction bases with no gene match: 6. The CDR3 extends over 16 amino acids. DNA of the CDR3: TGCGCCAGCAGCTTTGTGCGGGAGGGCCTCACAGATACGCAGTATTTT. Translation: CASSFVREGLTDTQYF.

This clone was observed a single time. The J gene is TRBJ1-2, the V gene TRBV7-9; D not certain. With 5 bases removed from V and 6 bases from J, the gap between germline ends came to 19 bases. Germline loops: CDR1 SEHNR, CDR2 FQNEAQ (reference sequence). This CDR3 has 15 residues. This CDR3 is CASSALAGKEDGYTF. For the CDR3, the DNA is TGTGCCAGCAGCGCTCTAGCGGGAAAGGAGGATGGCTACACCTTC.

The chain recombines TRBV5-1 with TRBJ2-1, with TRBD2 matching 10 bases. The J segment lost 9 bases and the V segment lost 4 bases, leaving 19 bases of the junction unmatched. Germline assignment: CDR1 SGHRS and CDR2 YFSETQ. CDR3 length equals 18 residues. CDR3 protein: CASSPGGLAGAGVSEQFF. The CDR3 nucleotides read TGCGCCAGCAGCCCGGGGGGGCTAGCGGGAGCCGGTGTAAGTGAGCAGTTCTTC.

V usage is TRBV12-2 and J usage is TRBJ2-2; TRBD2 is taken as the D call from the table, unchecked against the DNA. TRBV12-2 is tagged as a pseudogene. This CDR3 contains 15 residues. CDR3 in amino acids: CASQLGSGRGGELFF. Here the CDR3 DNA reads TGTGCAAGTCAGTTGGGGAGCGGGAGAGGCGGGGAGCTGTTTTTT.

The chain uses TRBV11-3 and TRBJ2-5; 9 nucleotides line up with TRBD1. The V segment lost 5 bases and the J segment 1 base; nucleotides outside the gene matches: 8. The CDR3 is made up of 16 amino acids. The germline V gene has CDR1 SGHNT and CDR2 YENEEA. The CDR3 DNA follows: TGTGCCAGCAGCCCGTGGACAGGGGCGATCCAAGAGACCCAGTACTTC. Protein product: CASSPWTGAIQETQYF.

V is TRBV7-9 and J is TRBJ1-2; D gene uncertain. The CDR3 is 12 residues long. Germline CDR1 reads SEHNR; CDR2 reads FQNEAQ (reference sequence). Trimming removed 5 bases from V and 8 bases from J, with 12 bases in between. As DNA, the CDR3 is TGTGCCAGCAGCCACGCGGCCCCCGGCTACACCTTC. Translated, it gives CASSHAAPGYTF.

CDR3 DNA sequence: TGCGCCAGCCGAGACCCACGGGACACCGGGGAGCTGTTTTTT. Protein product: CASRDPRDTGELFF. The chain is built from TRBV4-3 and TRBJ2-2, with D hard to call. Trimming took 8 bases from V and 3 from J, leaving 13 bases between them. Germline-derived CDR1 and CDR2 are LGHNA and YSLEER. The CDR3 consists of 14 residues.

This clone has more than one count but fewer than ten. The rearrangement joins TRBV25-1 to TRBJ2-7; 8 positions match TRBD2. This CDR3 contains 14 residues. Germline V gives CDR1 MGHDK, CDR2 SYGVNS. V gave up 5 bases and J gave up 3 bases; unmatched junction bases: 6. CDR3 sequence reads: CASSIGSGSYEQYF. The CDR3 DNA sequence: TGTGCCAGCAGTATCGGGAGCGGGAGCTACGAGCAGTACTTC.

This clone was detected only a few times. The rearrangement links TRBV19 to TRBJ2-1; 9 nucleotides match TRBD2. Germline V gene data show CDR1 as LNHDA and CDR2 as SQIVND (reference sequence). This CDR3 region has 16 residues. The V segment lost 4 bases and the J segment 3 bases; nucleotides outside the gene matches: 7. Here the CDR3 DNA reads TGTGCCAGTAGTAGTCATAGCGGGGGAAACTACAATGAGCAGTTCTTC. Translated, it gives CASSSHSGGNYNEQFF.

Comment on this clone: Since the CDR3 does not end with the conserved phenylalanine or tryptophan, this likely comes from a read error. The limits of the CDR3 on the DNA are not certain, so only TCRdb's listed CDR3 is given. CDR3: CASSRAGFEKGIV. This sequence joins TRBV21-1 and TRBJ1-2; the D call of TRBD1 is as the table states it, not checked on the DNA. TRBV21-1 is a listed pseudogene. Ends included, the CDR3 has 13 residues.